The 8 T cell receptor beta chains listed next were all sequenced from one sample in a study of T cells in Graves' hyperthyroidism and ophthalmopathy. Amplification of TCR beta CDR3 regions was performed using RNA transcripts as template. TCR CDR3 underwent first-round RT-PCR with the HTBI primer set. Using its own MiXCR run on the multiplex PCR reads, TCRdb lists one record per CDR3 protein. The table has 400,000 or so distinct CDR3 sequences, approximately 15% seen once. Sequencing was carried out using blood. The receptors originated from a woman in her thirties with Graves' ophthalmopathy.

This clonotype was recorded at least ten times. The V gene is TRBV5-5, the J gene TRBJ1-1; TRBD1 aligns across 8 bases. CDR3 length: 16 residues. Germline CDR1 SGHKS, CDR2 YYEKEE (reference sequence). J lost 0 bases, V lost 3 bases, and 7 bases had no gene match. The CDR3 is CASSSDRVIMNTEAFF. The CDR3 bases are TGTGCCAGCAGCTCGGACAGGGTTATCATGAACACTGAAGCTTTCTTT. Based on the CDR3 plus reference TRBV5-5 and TRBJ1-1, the full variable domain is DAGVTQSPTHLIKTRGQQVTLRCSPISGHKSVSWYQQVLGQGPQFIFQYYEKEERGRGNFPDRFSARQFPNYSSELNVNALLLGDSALYLCASSSDRVIMNTEAFFGQGTRLTVV.

This sequence joins TRBV25-1 and TRBJ1-6; 8 bases align to TRBD1. CDR3 length: 15 amino acids. Losses at the gene ends were 5 bases for V and 9 bases for J; bases not matched to a gene: 9. The germline V gene encodes CDR1 MGHDK and CDR2 SYGVNS. CDR3 sequence (DNA): TGTGCCAGCAGTCAGAGGACAGGGCCGACTTCACCCCTCCACTTT. Its protein product is CASSQRTGPTSPLHF.

This clonotype was seen repeatedly, ten times or more. This chain uses TRBV6-6 with TRBJ1-1; D possibly corresponds to TRBD1 (5 bases). This CDR3 is 15 amino acids long. Germline V gene sequence: CDR1 MNHNY, CDR2 SVGAGI (reference sequence). The V end was cut by 2 bases, the J end by 2 bases, with 12 bases between. The CDR3 nucleotides read TGTGCCAGCAGTTACGGGGAACAGGTCAACACTGAAGCTTTCTTT. It yields the protein CASSYGEQVNTEAFF.

This clonotype was seen at least ten times. This chain joins TRBV5-6 and TRBJ2-2, with TRBD2 identical over 14 bases. Trimming took 4 bases from V and 6 from J; bases not matched to a gene: 11. The germline CDR1 and CDR2 sequences are SGHDT and YYEEEE. This CDR3 is 18 amino acids long. The CDR3 sequence is CASSLGTSGGRGPGELFF. The CDR3 nucleotides are TGTGCCAGCAGCCTAGGGACTAGCGGGGGCCGGGGACCCGGGGAGCTGTTTTTT.

This clonotype was seen repeatedly, ten times or more. The chain uses TRBV10-3 and TRBJ2-1; 13 bases are a match to TRBD2. The V segment lost 4 bases and the J segment 8 bases; nucleotides outside the gene matches: 2. This CDR3 spans 14 amino acids. Germline values: CDR1 ENHRY, CDR2 SYGVKD. CDR3 amino acids: CAISGTSGGDEQFF. CDR3 DNA sequence: TGTGCCATCAGTGGGACTAGCGGGGGAGATGAGCAGTTCTTC.

This chain connects TRBV19 to TRBJ2-5, with 7 bases that match TRBD1. The CDR3 runs 15 residues. With 6 bases clipped from V and 5 bases from J, the junction kept 12 bases outside the gene matches. From germline, CDR1 is LNHDA and CDR2 SQIVND (reference sequence). Here the CDR3 reads CASSTITTGRETQYF. In DNA, the CDR3 is TGTGCCAGTAGCACAATTACGACAGGGCGTGAGACCCAGTACTTC.

This clonotype was counted at least ten times. V and J are TRBV30 and TRBJ1-2; D gene uncertain. This CDR3 is 14 amino acids long. CDR1 is GTSNPN, CDR2 SVGIG, per germline (reference sequence). The ends were cut back, 3 bases at V and 7 bases at J, with 18 bases in the middle. In nucleotides, the CDR3 is TGTGCCTGGAGGCTAGGACTTGGGGTCGGTGGCTACACCTTC. It specifies CAWRLGLGVGGYTF.

The genes are TRBV6-2 or TRBV6-3 and TRBJ1-1; perhaps TRBD1 as D (5 bases). Germline V lookup: CDR1 MNHEY, CDR2 SVGEGT. V was clipped by 1 base and J by 7 bases, with 13 bases between them. There are 14 residues in the CDR3. CDR3 loop: CASSYWPGPNEAFF. The CDR3, as DNA: TGTGCCAGCAGTTACTGGCCGGGGCCCAATGAAGCTTTCTTT.